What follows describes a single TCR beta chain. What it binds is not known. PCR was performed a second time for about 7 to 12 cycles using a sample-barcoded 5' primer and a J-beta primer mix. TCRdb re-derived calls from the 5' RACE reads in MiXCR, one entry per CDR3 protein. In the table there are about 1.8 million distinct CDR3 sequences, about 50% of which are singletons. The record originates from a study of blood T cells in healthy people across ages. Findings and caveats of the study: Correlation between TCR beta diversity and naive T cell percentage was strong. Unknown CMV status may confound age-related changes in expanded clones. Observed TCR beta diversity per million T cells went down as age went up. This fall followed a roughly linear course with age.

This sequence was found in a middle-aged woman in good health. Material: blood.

The CDR3 region has the DNA TGTGCCAGCAGGGGGCGTGGGACAGGGCGGAATGAGCAGTTCTTC. This gives the protein CASRGRGTGRNEQFF. The rearrangement uses TRBV28 and TRBJ2-1; 9 nucleotides agree with TRBD1. V shed 6 bases, J shed 7 bases, and the junction held 10 bases outside the gene matches. The CDR3 contains 15 residues. Germline-derived CDR1 and CDR2 are MDHEN and SYDVKM.